These 25 T cell receptor beta chains originate from one sample sequenced in a study of blood T cell repertoires in COVID-19. The protocol was immunoSEQ multiplex PCR, while the TCRdb copy is restricted to in-frame clones and leaves out a portion. Of tens of thousands of clones detected, around 86% appear once; the ten largest clones hold about 8.3%. The sample was peripheral blood. Source of these receptors: a young man with acute or convalescent COVID-19.

V gene TRBV10-1 combines with J gene TRBJ1-6; D ambiguous. V was trimmed by 3 bases and J by 7 bases, leaving 7 bases between them. This CDR3 has 13 residues. Germline-derived CDR1 and CDR2 are WNHNN and SYGVQD (reference sequence). The CDR3 sequence: CASSDLLNSPLHF. The CDR3 region has the DNA TGCGCCAGCAGTGACCTACTGAATTCACCCCTCCACTTT.

The chain employs TRBV29-1 and TRBJ2-1, with TRBD2 matching over 13 bases. Germline V CDR1 and CDR2: SQVTM, ANQGSEA. V lost 4 bases, J lost 6 bases, and 9 bases stayed unmatched. The CDR3 covers 16 residues. The CDR3 nucleotides read TGCAGCGTTGGATGGACTAGCGGGAGCGTTACCAATGAGCAGTTCTTC. This encodes CSVGWTSGSVTNEQFF.

The chain carries TRBV28 and TRBJ1-4; D might be TRBD1 (5 bases). This CDR3 is built from 12 residues. The ends were cut back, 3 bases at V and 8 bases at J, with 7 bases in the middle. Germline-derived CDR1 and CDR2 are MDHEN and SYDVKM. Here the CDR3 DNA reads TGTGCCAGCAGTTTGGGGGGGGAAAAACTGTTTTTT. Translating it yields CASSLGGEKLFF.

The V call is TRBV2, the J call TRBJ2-1, with D tentatively TRBD1 (5 bases). The V gene lost 6 bases and the J gene lost 0 bases, with 12 bases spanning the gap. From germline, CDR1 is SNHLY and CDR2 FYNNEI. This CDR3 comprises 15 residues. Here the CDR3 DNA reads TGTGCCAGCAGCCGGCAGGGTCCCTCCTACAATGAGCAGTTCTTC. It specifies CASSRQGPSYNEQFF.

This rearrangement joins TRBV5-6 to TRBJ2-1, with a possible D match to TRBD1 (6 bases). The CDR3 loop spans 13 amino acids. Germline-derived CDR1 and CDR2 are SGHDT and YYEEEE. With 4 bases removed from V and 9 bases from J, the gap between germline ends came to 14 bases. CDR3 DNA sequence: TGTGCCAGCAGCCCCGCGACGGACAGTGAGCAGTTCTTC. It translates to CASSPATDSEQFF.

This chain connects TRBV5-1 to TRBJ1-6, with D hard to call. The CDR3 totals 13 residues. Trimming shortened V by 0 bases and J by 8 bases, and 6 bases separated the two germline ends. CDR1 SGHRS and CDR2 YFSETQ come from the germline V gene. In DNA form, the CDR3 reads TGCGCCAGCAGCTTGGCTGGCCATTCACCCCTCCACTTT. This sequence encodes CASSLAGHSPLHF.

This clone has only one observation. V and J are TRBV7-2 and TRBJ2-3; no clear D gene. Per germline, CDR1 SGHTA and CDR2 FQGNSA. The CDR3 spans 14 residues. The ends were cut back, 3 bases at V and 0 bases at J, with 7 bases in the middle. CDR3 sequence: CASSFAISTDTQYF. As DNA, the CDR3 is TGTGCCAGCAGCTTCGCGATTAGCACAGATACGCAGTATTTT.

The chain has TRBV7-9 and TRBJ2-1; D gene unclear. The V end lost 2 bases, the J end lost 7 bases, and 9 bases lay between the germline ends. Germline V gene lookup returns CDR1 SEHNR and CDR2 FQNEAQ (reference sequence). This CDR3 is built from 13 residues. The CDR3 DNA follows: TGTGCCAGCAGCTTAACCGCTCGGAATGAGCAGTTCTTC. It yields the protein CASSLTARNEQFF.

CDR3 nucleotide sequence: TGCAGTGCTAGTCAGGGTCAGCCCCAGCATTTT. Protein: CSASQGQPQHF. V gene TRBV20-1 combines with J gene TRBJ1-5; D is perhaps TRBD1 (5 bases). The CDR3 covers 11 residues. Germline V CDR1 and CDR2: DFQATT, SNEGSKA (reference sequence). The V end lost 3 bases, the J end lost 6 bases, and 6 bases lay between the germline ends.

The V and J genes are TRBV19 and TRBJ1-5; TRBD1 agrees at 9 bases. V trimming: 4 bases; J trimming: 4 bases; junction bases outside the gene matches: 5. CDR1 and CDR2 (germline): LNHDA, SQIVND (reference sequence). The CDR3 is made up of 15 amino acids. CDR3 sequence (DNA): TGTGCCAGTAGTAAGGACAGGGGAGGAAATCAGCCCCAGCATTTT. It specifies CASSKDRGGNQPQHF.

The chain carries TRBV5-1 and TRBJ2-2; maybe TRBD1 (5 bases). The CDR3 runs 14 residues. The V end lost 2 bases, the J end lost 4 bases, and 9 bases lay between the germline ends. Per the germline V gene, CDR1 is SGHRS and CDR2 is YFSETQ. The CDR3 DNA reads TGCGCCAGCAGCTTTACAGGAGCCACCGGGGAGCTGTTTTTT. It yields the protein CASSFTGATGELFF.

V usage is TRBV18 and J usage is TRBJ1-4; 7 nucleotides agree with TRBD1. V lost 6 bases to trimming and J lost 3 bases; unmatched junction nucleotides: 7. Germline assignment: CDR1 KGHSH and CDR2 LQKENI. The CDR3 consists of 15 residues. The DNA of the CDR3 is TGTGCCAGCTCCCAAAACAGGGGAGCTAATGAAAAACTGTTTTTT. Its translation is CASSQNRGANEKLFF.

This rearrangement joins TRBV18 to TRBJ2-1; TRBD1 might be the D (6 bases). The CDR3 has 17 amino acids. Germline loops: CDR1 KGHSH, CDR2 LQKENI. Trimming cost V 3 bases and J 1 base, with 16 bases left between them. CDR3 DNA sequence: TGTGCCAGCTCACCCCTGGGTGCGACAGGATCCTACAATGAGCAGTTCTTC. Translating gives CASSPLGATGSYNEQFF.

The chain carries TRBV7-9 and TRBJ2-3, with no clear D. The CDR3 spans 15 residues. Germline loops: CDR1 SEHNR, CDR2 FQNEAQ (reference sequence). Between the trimmed V and J ends, which lost 6 bases and 0 bases, there was a span of 13 bases. The CDR3 loop reads CASSPVALSTDTQYF. DNA for the CDR3: TGTGCCAGCAGTCCTGTCGCACTGAGCACAGATACGCAGTATTTT. The full variable domain, with the rest looked up from reference TRBV7-9 and TRBJ2-3, is DTGVSQNPRHKITKRGQNVTFRCDPISEHNRLYWYRQTLGQGPEFLTYFQNEAQLEKSRLLSDRFSAERPKGSFSTLEIQRTEQGDSAMYLCASSPVALSTDTQYFGPGTRLTVL.

This chain joins TRBV13 and TRBJ2-1; 8 bases match TRBD1. Germline V gene sequence: CDR1 PRHDT, CDR2 FYEKMQ (reference sequence). The CDR3 has 17 amino acids. V shed 1 base and J 4 bases; nucleotides not matched to a gene: 9. The CDR3 DNA is TGTGCCAGCAGCTTAGAGACAGGGGCCAGTAGGTACAATGAGCAGTTCTTC. It yields the protein CASSLETGASRYNEQFF. The variable domain in full, completed from reference TRBV13 and TRBJ2-1, reads AAGVIQSPRHLIKEKRETATLKCYPIPRHDTVYWYQQGPGQDPQFLISFYEKMQSDKGSIPDRFSAQQFSDYHSELNMSSLELGDSALYFCASSLETGASRYNEQFFGPGTRLTVL.

The chain couples TRBV29-1 to TRBJ2-3; possibly TRBD2 for D (6 bases). V was trimmed by 4 bases and J by 6 bases, leaving 11 bases between them. Germline CDR1 reads SQVTM; CDR2 reads ANQGSEA. This CDR3 contains 12 residues. This CDR3 is CSVVTGGDTQYF. CDR3 nucleotides: TGCAGCGTTGTGACTGGGGGGGATACGCAGTATTTT.

Only a few counts were recorded for this clone. CDR3 in amino acids: CASSPDSTDTQYF. DNA of the CDR3: TGTGCCAGCAGCCCAGACTCCACAGATACGCAGTATTTT. J is TRBJ2-3 and V is TRBV7-9; D is undetermined. V lost 5 bases and J lost 2, with 8 bases in between. This CDR3 is 13 amino acids long. The germline CDR1 and CDR2 sequences are SEHNR and FQNEAQ (reference sequence).

The V gene is TRBV5-4, the J gene TRBJ1-2, with TRBD1 matching 7 bases. The CDR3 spans 15 residues. Germline-derived CDR1 and CDR2 are SGHNT and YYREEE (reference sequence). The V segment lost 4 bases and the J segment 7 bases; nucleotides outside the gene matches: 13. CDR3 in amino acids: CASSPGGEGAGGYTF. The CDR3 DNA follows: TGTGCCAGCAGCCCAGGGGGTGAGGGGGCTGGTGGCTACACCTTC.

This sequence joins TRBV5-4 and TRBJ2-2; TRBD2 matches 14 bases. The length of the CDR3 is 17 residues. CDR1 and CDR2 (germline): SGHNT, YYREEE (reference sequence). The V and J ends lost 4 bases and 5 bases, in that order; junction bases with no gene match: 7. CDR3 bases: TGTGCCAGCAGCATGGGACTAGCGGGAGAGGGGACCGGGGAGCTGTTTTTT. This translates into CASSMGLAGEGTGELFF.

The chain carries TRBV28 and TRBJ1-5; the D gene is possibly TRBD1 (6 bases). Germline V CDR1 and CDR2: MDHEN, SYDVKM. The CDR3 is 15 residues long. Trimming stripped 2 bases from V and 2 bases from J, with 10 bases between. CDR3 residues: CASSLEGVGNQPQHF. Written as DNA, the CDR3 is TGTGCCAGCAGTTTAGAGGGGGTTGGCAATCAGCCCCAGCATTTT.

This chain connects TRBV29-1 to TRBJ1-4; D gene uncertain. There are 12 residues in the CDR3. CDR1 and CDR2 (germline): SQVTM, ANQGSEA. Trimming left V 3 bases short and J 8 bases short, with 10 bases between. The CDR3 bases are TGCAGCGTTGAGCAGCGAGGGGAAAAACTGTTTTTT. Translating gives CSVEQRGEKLFF.

The J gene is TRBJ2-2, the V gene TRBV7-9, with 8 bases aligning to TRBD2. The CDR3 consists of 15 residues. Germline V gene sequence: CDR1 SEHNR, CDR2 FQNEAQ (reference sequence). With 5 bases clipped from V and 6 bases from J, the junction kept 8 bases outside the gene matches. The CDR3 sequence is CASSPSGGHSGELFF. DNA of the CDR3: TGTGCCAGCAGCCCGAGCGGGGGACATTCCGGGGAGCTGTTTTTT.

Of note for this clone: The sample contains more than one DNA sequence encoding this CDR3. V usage is TRBV11-2 and J usage is TRBJ2-7; 13 bases fit TRBD2. The CDR3 is made up of 16 amino acids. Germline-derived CDR1 and CDR2 are SGHAT and FQNNGV. V gave up 3 bases and J gave up 7 bases; unmatched junction bases: 9. CDR3 sequence (DNA): TGTGCCAGCAGCTTCGACGGACTAGCGGGAGTATATGAGCAGTACTTC. Residues: CASSFDGLAGVYEQYF. Complete variable domain (other parts from reference TRBV11-2 and TRBJ2-7): EAGVAQSPRYKIIEKRQSVAFWCNPISGHATLYWYQQILGQGPKLLIQFQNNGVVDDSQLPKDRFSAERLKGVDSTLKIQPAKLEDSAVYLCASSFDGLAGVYEQYFGPGTRLTVT.

This chain uses TRBV13 with TRBJ2-3, with TRBD1 matching 9 bases. Losses at the gene ends were 6 bases for V and 1 base for J; bases not matched to a gene: 2. CDR3 size: 14 residues. Per germline, CDR1 PRHDT and CDR2 FYEKMQ (reference sequence). As DNA, the CDR3 is TGTGCCAGCAGGCGGGACAGGGGCACAGATACGCAGTATTTT. It specifies CASRRDRGTDTQYF.

V is TRBV6-5 and J is TRBJ2-7, with 7 bases lining up with TRBD1. CDR3 length equals 13 residues. Germline values: CDR1 MNHEY, CDR2 SVGAGI. Losses at the gene ends were 5 bases for V and 5 bases for J; bases not matched to a gene: 6. CDR3 residues: CASSKDRRNEQYF. The CDR3 bases are TGTGCCAGCAGTAAGGACAGGAGAAACGAGCAGTACTTC.